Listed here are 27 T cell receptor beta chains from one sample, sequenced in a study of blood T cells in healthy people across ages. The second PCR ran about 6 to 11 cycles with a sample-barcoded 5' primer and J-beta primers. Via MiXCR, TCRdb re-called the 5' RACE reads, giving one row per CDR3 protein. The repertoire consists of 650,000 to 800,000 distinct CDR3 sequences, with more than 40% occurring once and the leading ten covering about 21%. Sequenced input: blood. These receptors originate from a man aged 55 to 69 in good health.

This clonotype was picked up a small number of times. CDR3 sequence (DNA): TGTGCCAGCAGCCGCGCAGCGATGAACACTGAAGCTTTCTTT. It encodes CASSRAAMNTEAFF. The chain uses TRBV3-1 and TRBJ1-1; no firm D call. The CDR3 consists of 14 residues. From germline, CDR1 is LGHDT and CDR2 YNNKEL (reference sequence). Trimming stripped 4 bases from V and 0 bases from J, with 9 bases between.

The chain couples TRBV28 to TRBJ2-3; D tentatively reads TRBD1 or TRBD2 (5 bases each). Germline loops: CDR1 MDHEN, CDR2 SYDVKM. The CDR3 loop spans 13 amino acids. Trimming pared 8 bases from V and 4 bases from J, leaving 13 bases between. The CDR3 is CASVGAPSDTQYF. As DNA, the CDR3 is TGTGCCAGCGTCGGGGCCCCGTCAGATACGCAGTATTTT.

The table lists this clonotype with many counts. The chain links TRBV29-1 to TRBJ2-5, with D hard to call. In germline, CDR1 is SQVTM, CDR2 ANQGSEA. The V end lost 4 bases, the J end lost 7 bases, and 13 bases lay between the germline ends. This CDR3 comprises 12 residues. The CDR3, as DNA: TGCAGCGTTGCCCGTAACCTGGGGACCCAGTACTTC. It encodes CSVARNLGTQYF.

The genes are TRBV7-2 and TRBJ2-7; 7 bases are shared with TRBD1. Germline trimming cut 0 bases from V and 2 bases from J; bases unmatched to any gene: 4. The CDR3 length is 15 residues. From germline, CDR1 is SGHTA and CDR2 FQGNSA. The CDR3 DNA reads TGTGCCAGCAGCTTAGCGGGACAGCTTACCTACGAGCAGTACTTC. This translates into CASSLAGQLTYEQYF. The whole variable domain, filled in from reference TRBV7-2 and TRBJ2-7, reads GAGVSQSPSNKVTEKGKDVELRCDPISGHTALYWYRQSLGQGLEFLIYFQGNSAPDKSGLPSDRFSAERTGGSVSTLTIQRTQQEDSAVYLCASSLAGQLTYEQYFGPGTRLTVT.

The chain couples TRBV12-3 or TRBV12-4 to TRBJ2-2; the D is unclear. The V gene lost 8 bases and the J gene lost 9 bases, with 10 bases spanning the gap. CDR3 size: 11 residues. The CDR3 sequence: CASLLHRELFF. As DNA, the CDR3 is TGTGCCAGCTTGTTGCACAGGGAGCTGTTTTTT.

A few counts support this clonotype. Here the CDR3 reads CASGLSATGVDYEQYF. CDR3 in DNA: TGTGCTAGTGGTTTGTCCGCGACAGGGGTAGACTACGAGCAGTACTTC. The chain employs TRBV12-5 and TRBJ2-7; 8 bases map to TRBD1. This CDR3 region has 16 residues. The V gene's germline CDR1 is LGHNT and CDR2 FRNRAP. Trimming took 2 bases from V and 3 from J; bases not matched to a gene: 9.

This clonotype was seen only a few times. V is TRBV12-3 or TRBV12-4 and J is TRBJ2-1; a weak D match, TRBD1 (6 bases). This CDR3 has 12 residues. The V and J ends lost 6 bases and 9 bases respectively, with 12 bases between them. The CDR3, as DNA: TGTGCCAGCAGGCTTCAGGGGAGTGAGCAGTTCTTC. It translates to CASRLQGSEQFF.

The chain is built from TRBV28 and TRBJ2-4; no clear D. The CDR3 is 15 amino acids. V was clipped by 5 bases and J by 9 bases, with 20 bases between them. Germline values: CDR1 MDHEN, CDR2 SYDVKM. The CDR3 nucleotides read TGTGCCAGCAGTCCAGCCCTCCTCCCCGGGTTCATTCAGTACTTC. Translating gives CASSPALLPGFIQYF.

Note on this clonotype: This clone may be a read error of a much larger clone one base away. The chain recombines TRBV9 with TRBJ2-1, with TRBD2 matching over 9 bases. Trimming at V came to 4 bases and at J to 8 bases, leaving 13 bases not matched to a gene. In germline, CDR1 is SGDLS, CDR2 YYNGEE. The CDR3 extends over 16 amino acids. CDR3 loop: CASSRYLAGEYDEQFF. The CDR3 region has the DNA TGTGCCAGCAGCAGATACTTAGCGGGAGAGTACGATGAGCAGTTCTTC.

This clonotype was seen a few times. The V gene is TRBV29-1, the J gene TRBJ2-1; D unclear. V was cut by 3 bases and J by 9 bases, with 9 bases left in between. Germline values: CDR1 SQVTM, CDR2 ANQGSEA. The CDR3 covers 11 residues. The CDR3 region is CSVDYRIEQFF. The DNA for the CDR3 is TGCAGCGTTGATTATCGGATTGAGCAGTTCTTC.

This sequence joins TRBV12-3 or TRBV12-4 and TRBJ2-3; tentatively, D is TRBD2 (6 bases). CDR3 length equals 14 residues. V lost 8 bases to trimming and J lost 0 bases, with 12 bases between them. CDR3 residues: CASAGQPSTDTQYF. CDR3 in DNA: TGTGCCAGCGCGGGGCAGCCTAGCACAGATACGCAGTATTTT.

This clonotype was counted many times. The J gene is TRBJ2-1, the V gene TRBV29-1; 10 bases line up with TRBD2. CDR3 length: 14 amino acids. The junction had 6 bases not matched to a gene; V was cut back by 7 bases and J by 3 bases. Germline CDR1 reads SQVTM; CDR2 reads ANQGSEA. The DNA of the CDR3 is TGCAGCGAGGGCCTAGCGGGGGACTACAATGAGCAGTTCTTC. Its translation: CSEGLAGDYNEQFF.

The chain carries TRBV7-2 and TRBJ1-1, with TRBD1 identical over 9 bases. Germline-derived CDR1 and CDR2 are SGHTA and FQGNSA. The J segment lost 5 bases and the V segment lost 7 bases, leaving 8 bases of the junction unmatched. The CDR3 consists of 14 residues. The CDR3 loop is CASKQQGAGTEAFF. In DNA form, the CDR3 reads TGTGCCAGCAAACAACAGGGGGCCGGGACTGAAGCTTTCTTT.

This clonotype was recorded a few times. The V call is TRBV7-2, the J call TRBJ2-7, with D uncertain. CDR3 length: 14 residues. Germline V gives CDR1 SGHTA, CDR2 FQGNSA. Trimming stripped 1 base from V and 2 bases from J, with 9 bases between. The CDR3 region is CASSLGKGAYEQYF. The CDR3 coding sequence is TGTGCCAGCAGCTTAGGGAAGGGCGCCTACGAGCAGTACTTC.

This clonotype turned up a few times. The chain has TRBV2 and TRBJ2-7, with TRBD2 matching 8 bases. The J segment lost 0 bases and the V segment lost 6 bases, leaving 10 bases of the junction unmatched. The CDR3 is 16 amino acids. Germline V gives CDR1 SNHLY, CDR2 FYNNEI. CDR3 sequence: CASRAWGGGFSYEQYF. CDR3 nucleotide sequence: TGTGCCAGCAGGGCTTGGGGCGGGGGGTTCTCCTACGAGCAGTACTTC.

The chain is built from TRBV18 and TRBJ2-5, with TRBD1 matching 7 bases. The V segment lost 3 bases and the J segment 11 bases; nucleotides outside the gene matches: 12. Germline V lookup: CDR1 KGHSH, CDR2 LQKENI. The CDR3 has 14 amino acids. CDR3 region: CASSPTGTYNEQYF. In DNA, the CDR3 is TGTGCCAGCTCACCGACAGGGACCTACAATGAGCAGTACTTC.

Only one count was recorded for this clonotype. CDR3 sequence reads: CASSFLAGYNEQFF. Written as DNA, the CDR3 is TGTGCCAGCAGTTTTCTAGCGGGGTACAATGAGCAGTTCTTC. The gene calls are TRBV16 and TRBJ2-1; TRBD2 matches at 9 bases. This CDR3 has 14 residues. Trimming at V came to 6 bases and at J to 4 bases, leaving 4 bases not matched to a gene. Germline V gene sequence: CDR1 KGHSY, CDR2 FQNENV.

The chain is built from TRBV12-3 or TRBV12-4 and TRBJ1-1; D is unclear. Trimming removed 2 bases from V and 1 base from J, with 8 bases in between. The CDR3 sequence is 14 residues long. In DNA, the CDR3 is TGTGCCAGCAGTTTAATGAGGGAGAACACTGAAGCTTTCTTT. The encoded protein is CASSLMRENTEAFF.

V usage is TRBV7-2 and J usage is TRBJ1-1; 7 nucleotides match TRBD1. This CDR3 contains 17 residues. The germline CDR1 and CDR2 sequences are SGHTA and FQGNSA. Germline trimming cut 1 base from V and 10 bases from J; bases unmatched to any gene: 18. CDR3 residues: CASSLGRTGGLIPSAFF. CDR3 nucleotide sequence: TGTGCCAGCAGCTTAGGAAGGACAGGTGGGCTCATACCCTCAGCTTTCTTT.

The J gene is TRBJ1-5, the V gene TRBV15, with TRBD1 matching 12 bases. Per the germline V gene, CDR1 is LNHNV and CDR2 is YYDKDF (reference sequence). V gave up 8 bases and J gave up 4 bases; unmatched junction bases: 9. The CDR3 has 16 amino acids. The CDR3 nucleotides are TGTGCCACCTGGGGGGGACAGGGGGCGCATAATCAGCCCCAGCATTTT. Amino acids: CATWGGQGAHNQPQHF.

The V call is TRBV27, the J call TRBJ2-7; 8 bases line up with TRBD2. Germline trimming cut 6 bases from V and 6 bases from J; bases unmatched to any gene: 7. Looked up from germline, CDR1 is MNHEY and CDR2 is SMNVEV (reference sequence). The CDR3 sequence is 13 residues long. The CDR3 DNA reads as TGTGCCAGCAGAGCGGGACTAGTAACCGAGCAGTACTTC. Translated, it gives CASRAGLVTEQYF.

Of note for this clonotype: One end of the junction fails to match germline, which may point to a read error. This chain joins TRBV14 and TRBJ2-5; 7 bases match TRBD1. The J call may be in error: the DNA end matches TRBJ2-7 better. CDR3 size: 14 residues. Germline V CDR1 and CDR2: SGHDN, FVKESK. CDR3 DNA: TGTGTCAGCAGCCAAATAGACAGGGCCTACGAGCAGTACTTC. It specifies CVSSQIDRAYEQYF.

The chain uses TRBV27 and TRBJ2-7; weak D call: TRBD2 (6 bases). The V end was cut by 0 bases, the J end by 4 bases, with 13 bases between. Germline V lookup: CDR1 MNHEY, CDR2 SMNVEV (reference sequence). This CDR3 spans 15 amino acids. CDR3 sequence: CASSLSHGSSYEQYF. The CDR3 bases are TGTGCCAGCAGTTTATCCCACGGGAGTAGTTACGAGCAGTACTTC.

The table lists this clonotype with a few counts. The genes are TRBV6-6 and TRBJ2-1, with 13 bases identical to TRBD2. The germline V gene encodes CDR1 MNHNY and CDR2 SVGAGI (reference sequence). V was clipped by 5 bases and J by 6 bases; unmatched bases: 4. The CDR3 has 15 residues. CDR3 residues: CASSRLAGGGNEQFF. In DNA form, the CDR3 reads TGTGCCAGCAGTAGACTAGCGGGGGGAGGCAATGAGCAGTTCTTC.

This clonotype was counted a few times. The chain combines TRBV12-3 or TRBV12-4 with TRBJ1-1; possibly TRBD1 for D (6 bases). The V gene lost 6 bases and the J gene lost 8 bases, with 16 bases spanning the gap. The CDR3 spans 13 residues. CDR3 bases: TGTGCCAGCAGGAACAGGGAACAGGGAGAAGCTTTCTTT. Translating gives CASRNREQGEAFF.

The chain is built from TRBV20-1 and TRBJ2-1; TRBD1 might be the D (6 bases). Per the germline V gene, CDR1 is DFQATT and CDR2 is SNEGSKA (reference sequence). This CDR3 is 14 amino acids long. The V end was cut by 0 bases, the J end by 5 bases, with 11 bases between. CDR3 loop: CSAREQGIHNEQFF. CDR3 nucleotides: TGCAGTGCTAGAGAACAGGGAATCCACAATGAGCAGTTCTTC.

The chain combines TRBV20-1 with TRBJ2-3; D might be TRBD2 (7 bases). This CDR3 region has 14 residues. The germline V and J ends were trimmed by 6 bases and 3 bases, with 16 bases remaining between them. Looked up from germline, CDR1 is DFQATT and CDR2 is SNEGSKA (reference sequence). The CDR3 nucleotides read TGCAGTGCCCCAAGGGGGGGGGCTACAGATACGCAGTATTTT. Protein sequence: CSAPRGGATDTQYF.